The 31 T cell receptor beta chains listed next were all sequenced from one sample in a study of blood T cell repertoires in COVID-19. Some clones are missing from TCRdb's copy, which holds only in-frame ones; the method was immunoSEQ multiplex PCR. Seen here are 150,000 or so clones, 81% observed once, and the top ten hold approximately 5.1%. The sequenced sample consisted of PBMCs or T cells enriched from blood (not recorded which). The source of these receptors is a woman in her thirties or forties with acute COVID-19.

In this sample, this clone turned up once. This chain uses TRBV5-1 with TRBJ1-3; 8 nucleotides align to TRBD1. Germline CDR1 SGHRS, CDR2 YFSETQ. The CDR3 spans 14 residues. Losses at the gene ends were 4 bases for V and 4 bases for J; bases not matched to a gene: 4. The CDR3 protein is CASSIGQGGNTIYF. The CDR3 DNA reads as TGCGCCAGCAGCATCGGACAGGGCGGAAACACCATATATTTT. The full variable domain, completed using reference TRBV5-1 and TRBJ1-3, is KAGVTQTPRYLIKTRGQQVTLSCSPISGHRSVSWYQQTPGQGLQFLFEYFSETQRNKGNFPGRFSGRQFSNSRSEMNVSTLELGDSALYLCASSIGQGGNTIYFGEGSWLTVV.

The V call is TRBV11-2, the J call TRBJ2-1, with D possibly TRBD2 on 6 matching bases. The V gene's germline CDR1 is SGHAT and CDR2 FQNNGV. The CDR3 runs 16 residues. V dropped 1 base and J dropped 5 bases, with 15 bases sitting between them. The chain's CDR3 is CASSLGFGEENNEQFF. In DNA form, the CDR3 reads TGTGCCAGCAGCTTAGGGTTTGGGGAGGAGAACAATGAGCAGTTCTTC.

The chain is built from TRBV19 and TRBJ2-3, with 7 bases that match TRBD2. J gave up 1 base and V 3 bases, and 7 bases lay outside the gene matches. There are 16 residues in the CDR3. Germline V gives CDR1 LNHDA, CDR2 SQIVND (reference sequence). The CDR3 sequence: CASSMIWGRGTDTQYF. The CDR3 DNA is TGTGCCAGTAGTATGATATGGGGGAGGGGCACAGATACGCAGTATTTT.

V and J are TRBV7-9 and TRBJ1-2; D gene ambiguous. CDR1 is SEHNR, CDR2 FQNEAQ, per germline (reference sequence). Trimming pared 2 bases from V and 4 bases from J, leaving 8 bases between. The CDR3 length is 13 residues. The CDR3 is CASSLYGFYGYTF. The CDR3, as DNA: TGTGCCAGCAGCTTATACGGGTTCTATGGCTACACCTTC. Supplemented by reference TRBV7-9 and TRBJ1-2, the full variable domain reads DTGVSQNPRHKITKRGQNVTFRCDPISEHNRLYWYRQTLGQGPEFLTYFQNEAQLEKSRLLSDRFSAERPKGSFSTLEIQRTEQGDSAMYLCASSLYGFYGYTFGSGTRLTVV.

This chain uses TRBV30 with TRBJ2-5; 8 nucleotides match TRBD2. This CDR3 contains 13 residues. Germline lookup yields CDR1 GTSNPN and CDR2 SVGIG (reference sequence). Trimming removed 0 bases from V and 9 bases from J; junction bases left unmatched: 6. The CDR3 loop is CAWSVGLGGSQYF. CDR3 coding DNA: TGTGCCTGGAGTGTGGGACTAGGGGGGTCCCAGTACTTC.

This chain joins TRBV29-1 and TRBJ2-3; TRBD2 agrees at 10 bases. This CDR3 is 15 amino acids long. Germline values: CDR1 SQVTM, CDR2 ANQGSEA. The V gene end was trimmed by 5 bases and the J gene end by 1 base; junction bases not matched to a gene: 6. This CDR3 reads CSVWETSGRTDTQYF. Here the CDR3 DNA reads TGCAGCGTTTGGGAGACTAGCGGGCGCACAGATACGCAGTATTTT.

V usage is TRBV2 and J usage is TRBJ2-3; perhaps TRBD1 as D (5 bases). The V gene's germline CDR1 is SNHLY and CDR2 FYNNEI. V was trimmed by 5 bases and J by 1 base, leaving 7 bases between them. The CDR3 is 13 residues long. The CDR3, as DNA: TGTGCCAGCAGTCTAGGGGGCACAGATACGCAGTATTTT. Translating gives CASSLGGTDTQYF.

J is TRBJ2-3 and V is TRBV7-3; maybe TRBD1 (5 bases). Trimming took off 3 bases at V and 2 bases at J, with 9 bases between the two ends. The germline CDR1 and CDR2 sequences are SGHTA and FQGTGA. The CDR3 totals 14 residues. The CDR3 bases are TGTGCCAGCAGCTTGGGGCAGAACACAGATACGCAGTATTTT. Its translation is CASSLGQNTDTQYF.

Written as DNA, the CDR3 is TGTGCCAGCAGCATCAGCGGGAGAGAAACCGAGCAGTACTTC. Amino acid sequence: CASSISGRETEQYF. The genes are TRBV6-5 and TRBJ2-7, with 8 bases identical to TRBD2. The CDR3 is made up of 14 amino acids. After removal of 6 bases from V and 6 bases from J, the junction contained 10 bases not matched to a gene. CDR1 and CDR2 from the germline V gene are MNHEY and SVGAGI.

The V call is TRBV5-1, the J call TRBJ1-4, with D unresolved. This CDR3 has 15 residues. Germline V lookup: CDR1 SGHRS, CDR2 YFSETQ. Trimming cost V 4 bases and J 6 bases, with 16 bases left between them. Written as DNA, the CDR3 is TGCGCCAGCAGCCCCGAGGGCCATGGCGATGAAAAACTGTTTTTT. Translation: CASSPEGHGDEKLFF. Together with reference TRBV5-1 and TRBJ1-4, the CDR3 gives the full variable domain: KAGVTQTPRYLIKTRGQQVTLSCSPISGHRSVSWYQQTPGQGLQFLFEYFSETQRNKGNFPGRFSGRQFSNSRSEMNVSTLELGDSALYLCASSPEGHGDEKLFFGSGTQLSVL.

J is TRBJ2-1 and V is TRBV30, with 9 bases fitting TRBD1. The CDR3 spans 15 residues. Germline V gene data show CDR1 as GTSNPN and CDR2 as SVGIG (reference sequence). The V gene end was trimmed by 2 bases and the J gene end by 4 bases; junction bases not matched to a gene: 6. The CDR3 bases are TGTGCCTGGAGTTTCGGGACAGGGTTATACAATGAGCAGTTCTTC. Encoded protein: CAWSFGTGLYNEQFF. Looking up the rest from reference TRBV30 and TRBJ2-1 gives the full variable domain: SQTIHQWPATLVQPVGSPLSLECTVEGTSNPNLYWYRQAAGRGLQLLFYSVGIGQISSEVPQNLSASRPQDRQFILSSKKLLLSDSGFYLCAWSFGTGLYNEQFFGPGTRLTVL.

The chain links TRBV2 to TRBJ1-5; D perhaps matches TRBD1 (6 bases). CDR3 length: 14 residues. The V and J ends lost 4 bases and 3 bases respectively, with 10 bases between them. Germline V gene data show CDR1 as SNHLY and CDR2 as FYNNEI. For the CDR3, the DNA is TGTGCCAGCAGTGGACAGGCCCACAATCAGCCCCAGCATTTT. It codes for CASSGQAHNQPQHF.

The chain has TRBV5-1 and TRBJ2-3; TRBD2 matches at 7 bases. CDR1 is SGHRS, CDR2 YFSETQ, per germline. Losses at the gene ends were 2 bases for V and 2 bases for J; bases not matched to a gene: 5. CDR3 length: 15 residues. DNA for the CDR3: TGCGCCAGCAGCTTCGCGGGAGAGTACACAGATACGCAGTATTTT. Translation: CASSFAGEYTDTQYF.

The rearrangement uses TRBV10-3 and TRBJ2-2; possible D gene TRBD1, 5 bases. Germline values: CDR1 ENHRY, CDR2 SYGVKD. Trimming pared 0 bases from V and 7 bases from J, leaving 9 bases between. The CDR3 is 14 amino acids. For the CDR3, the DNA is TGTGCCATCAGTGAGTCGGGGCGTATCGGGGAGCTGTTTTTT. This codes for CAISESGRIGELFF.

V usage is TRBV12-5 and J usage is TRBJ2-2; 8 nucleotides agree with TRBD1. The CDR3 sequence is 18 residues long. The V and J ends lost 2 bases and 5 bases, in that order; junction bases with no gene match: 13. Germline V CDR1 and CDR2: LGHNT, FRNRAP. The CDR3 nucleotides read TGTGCTAGTGGTTTGCCTCCCGCCGACAGGGGAGATACCGGGGAGCTGTTTTTT. It specifies CASGLPPADRGDTGELFF.

J is TRBJ2-2 and V is TRBV3-1 (or the pseudogene TRBV3-2), with D possibly matching TRBD1 (5 bases). V was clipped by 4 bases and J by 1 base, with 10 bases between them. The germline gives CDR1 LGHDT, CDR2 YNNKEL (reference sequence). The CDR3 length is 15 residues. The CDR3 region has the DNA TGTGCCAGCAGCCGGGGCAGCTTGAACACCGGGGAGCTGTTTTTT. It encodes CASSRGSLNTGELFF.

The chain employs TRBV11-2 and TRBJ2-1, with 7 bases fitting TRBD2. V dropped 5 bases and J dropped 9; count of bases not matched to a gene: 7. The CDR3 sequence is 13 residues long. Germline CDR1 and CDR2: SGHAT and FQNNGV. CDR3 region: CASSLPGGSEQFF. Written as DNA, the CDR3 is TGTGCCAGCAGCCTCCCGGGCGGGAGTGAGCAGTTCTTC.

This clone was observed a single time. CDR3 nucleotide sequence: TGTGCCAGCAGTTTAAACGAGGGAGAGACCCAGTACTTC. Translated: CASSLNEGETQYF. This sequence joins TRBV27 and TRBJ2-5; a weak D match, TRBD2 (5 bases). Trimming removed 2 bases from V and 4 bases from J, with 8 bases in between. There are 13 residues in the CDR3. Germline CDR1 MNHEY, CDR2 SMNVEV (reference sequence).

This clone came up a few times. The genes are TRBV29-1 and TRBJ1-2, with D possibly matching TRBD1 (5 bases). V lost 4 bases and J lost 0, with 9 bases in between. CDR1 and CDR2 (germline): SQVTM, ANQGSEA. The CDR3 sequence is 13 residues long. The CDR3: CSVGWGANYGYTF. DNA of the CDR3: TGCAGCGTTGGGTGGGGGGCTAACTATGGCTACACCTTC.

V and J are TRBV7-3 and TRBJ2-1; 11 bases fit TRBD2. V was pared by 2 bases and J by 9 bases, with 3 bases of the junction left unmatched. Per germline, CDR1 SGHTA and CDR2 FQGTGA. The CDR3 runs to 14 residues. The CDR3 is CASSLYGTSGEQFF. The CDR3 DNA is TGTGCCAGCAGCTTATATGGGACTAGCGGTGAGCAGTTCTTC.

Regarding this clone: Other DNA sequences in this specimen translate into the identical CDR3. CDR3 in amino acids: CASSFGSNYGYTF. The CDR3 DNA follows: TGTGCCAGCAGCTTCGGGTCGAACTATGGCTACACCTTC. This chain links TRBV7-9 with TRBJ1-2; D gene uncertain. Trimming took off 3 bases at V and 2 bases at J, with 7 bases between the two ends. Germline loops: CDR1 SEHNR, CDR2 FQNEAQ (reference sequence). This CDR3 region has 13 residues.

The chain couples TRBV6-5 to TRBJ1-2; 9 bases agree with TRBD1. The CDR3 has 14 residues. V lost 4 bases to trimming and J lost 7 bases; unmatched junction nucleotides: 7. Germline V lookup: CDR1 MNHEY, CDR2 SVGAGI. The CDR3, as DNA: TGTGCCAGCAGTTGGACCGGGACAGGGTTTGGCTACACCTTC. It encodes CASSWTGTGFGYTF.

The CDR3 loop is CASSQYGYTF. The CDR3 region has the DNA TGTGCCAGCAGTCAGTATGGCTACACCTTC. V is TRBV6-5 and J is TRBJ1-2; no firm D call. Trimming pared 5 bases from V and 5 bases from J, leaving 3 bases between. The CDR3 consists of 10 residues. Germline V gives CDR1 MNHEY, CDR2 SVGAGI.

This chain uses TRBV7-6 with TRBJ2-7, with D maybe TRBD2 (6 bases). The germline CDR1 and CDR2 sequences are SGHVS and FNYEAQ. The V and J ends lost 1 base and 2 bases respectively, with 12 bases between them. The CDR3 has 15 residues. The DNA for the CDR3 is TGTGCCAGCAGCTTAGGGACTACTGGGGCCTACGAGCAGTACTTC. It specifies CASSLGTTGAYEQYF.

The chain is built from TRBV2 and TRBJ1-2, with D maybe TRBD1 (5 bases). The CDR3 covers 13 residues. V lost 4 bases and J 4 bases, leaving 10 bases between the germline ends. In germline, CDR1 is SNHLY, CDR2 FYNNEI. CDR3 coding DNA: TGTGCCAGCAGTGGGGAGGGGCTCTATGGCTACACCTTC. Translating it yields CASSGEGLYGYTF.

The chain recombines TRBV6-5 with TRBJ1-1; 7 positions agree with TRBD1. This CDR3 comprises 14 residues. Germline V gives CDR1 MNHEY, CDR2 SVGAGI. The J segment lost 2 bases and the V segment lost 4 bases, leaving 4 bases of the junction unmatched. CDR3 in amino acids: CASSSGTANTEAFF. In nucleotides, the CDR3 is TGTGCCAGCAGTTCCGGGACAGCCAACACTGAAGCTTTCTTT.

The chain employs TRBV10-3 and TRBJ2-5, with D maybe TRBD2 (5 bases). V was clipped by 7 bases and J by 2 bases, with 17 bases between them. Germline CDR1 and CDR2: ENHRY and SYGVKD. CDR3 length: 15 amino acids. CDR3 DNA: TGTGCCATCAAGGGTTCCCCGTCGGGACAAGAGACCCAGTACTTC. Translation: CAIKGSPSGQETQYF.

At least ten counts were recorded for this clone. The V call is TRBV10-3, the J call TRBJ2-6; unclear D gene. The V gene's germline CDR1 is ENHRY and CDR2 SYGVKD. The ends were cut back, 3 bases at V and 3 bases at J, with 6 bases in the middle. The CDR3 contains 14 residues. CDR3: CAISDLSGANVLTF. CDR3 nucleotides: TGTGCCATCAGTGATCTGAGTGGGGCCAACGTCCTGACTTTC.

The chain recombines TRBV6-5 with TRBJ2-3, with 13 positions matching TRBD2. The germline V gene encodes CDR1 MNHEY and CDR2 SVGAGI. The CDR3 length is 14 residues. V gave up 7 bases and J gave up 8 bases; unmatched junction bases: 6. CDR3 bases: TGTGCCAGCAAAGGCGGACTAGCGGGAGCTACGCAGTATTTT. Translation gives CASKGGLAGATQYF.

The rearrangement joins TRBV10-3 to TRBJ1-2, with 9 bases identical to TRBD1. Germline CDR1 reads ENHRY; CDR2 reads SYGVKD. The CDR3 has 13 amino acids. V lost 3 bases and J lost 5; bases outside the gene matches: 1. CDR3 nucleotide sequence: TGTGCCATCAGTGAAGGGACAGGGTATGGCTACACCTTC. Amino acid sequence: CAISEGTGYGYTF.

A single count supports this clone. The chain carries TRBV11-2 and TRBJ1-3; D remains ambiguous. The CDR3 has 17 amino acids. The germline V gene has CDR1 SGHAT and CDR2 FQNNGV. With 2 bases removed from V and 2 bases from J, the gap between germline ends came to 16 bases. DNA for the CDR3: TGTGCCAGCAGCTTAATGGGCCAGGTCCTTGCTGGAAACACCATATATTTT. Translating gives CASSLMGQVLAGNTIYF.